Below, 20 T cell receptor beta chains from the same sample are listed, as sequenced in a study of blood T cell repertoires in COVID-19. Using immunoSEQ multiplex PCR, the repertoire was profiled, and TCRdb retains in-frame clones only, with some absent. Seen here are about 210,000 clones, around 81% observed once, and the top ten hold approximately 0.9%. The sequenced material came from peripheral blood. The receptors come from a man aged 55 to 70 with COVID-19, enrolled during active disease.

In this sample, this clone turned up a few times. The gene calls are TRBV19 and TRBJ1-6; 10 nucleotides align to TRBD1. After removal of 5 bases from V and 10 bases from J, the junction contained 8 bases not matched to a gene. This CDR3 is 15 amino acids long. Germline V gene data show CDR1 as LNHDA and CDR2 as SQIVND (reference sequence). CDR3: CASSFRTGGPSPLHF. In nucleotides, the CDR3 is TGTGCCAGTAGTTTCCGGACAGGGGGACCATCACCCCTCCACTTT.

The chain recombines TRBV11-1 with TRBJ2-7; 7 bases are shared with TRBD1. The V gene's germline CDR1 is SGHAT and CDR2 FQDESV (reference sequence). Losses at the gene ends were 3 bases for V and 6 bases for J; bases not matched to a gene: 14. This CDR3 is built from 16 residues. In nucleotides, the CDR3 is TGTGCCAGCAGCTTGGCTACGACAGGAAACAGGGGCGAGCAGTACTTC. It codes for CASSLATTGNRGEQYF.

The chain couples TRBV6-1 to TRBJ1-1; D not resolved. Per the germline V gene, CDR1 is MNHNS and CDR2 is SASEGT. The V gene lost 0 bases and the J gene lost 7 bases, with 9 bases spanning the gap. This CDR3 has 13 amino acids. This CDR3 is CASSEAQRGEAFF. The CDR3 DNA follows: TGTGCCAGCAGTGAAGCGCAACGAGGTGAAGCTTTCTTT.

This clone has only a few counts. The genes are TRBV2 and TRBJ1-6; tentatively, D is TRBD1 (6 bases). The CDR3 is 14 residues long. V gave up 7 bases and J gave up 7 bases, with 14 bases separating them. From germline, CDR1 is SNHLY and CDR2 FYNNEI. CDR3 loop: CASTERGANSPLHF. In DNA, the CDR3 is TGTGCCAGCACGGAGCGGGGGGCGAATTCACCCCTCCACTTT.

This clone was counted only a few times. The chain has TRBV5-1 and TRBJ1-2; no clear D gene. Per germline, CDR1 SGHRS and CDR2 YFSETQ. The CDR3 totals 14 residues. Between the trimmed V and J ends, which lost 5 bases and 6 bases, there was a span of 17 bases. The CDR3 nucleotides read TGCGCCAGCAGTGGTCGCACCGGAGGCGATGGCTACACCTTC. Its protein product is CASSGRTGGDGYTF.

The genes are TRBV28 and TRBJ2-1, with 7 bases aligning to TRBD1. Germline CDR1 reads MDHEN; CDR2 reads SYDVKM. The length of the CDR3 is 14 residues. Germline trimming cut 6 bases from V and 9 bases from J; bases unmatched to any gene: 11. The CDR3 DNA reads as TGTGCCAGCAGGTCACAGGGGACGTACGGTGAGCAGTTCTTC. Its translation is CASRSQGTYGEQFF.

The chain couples TRBV4-2 to TRBJ2-7; 10 bases align to TRBD2. This CDR3 contains 15 residues. After removal of 1 base from V and 5 bases from J, the junction contained 5 bases not matched to a gene. Germline V gene data show CDR1 as LGHNA and CDR2 as YNFKEQ. The CDR3 DNA follows: TGTGCCAGCAGCCAAGGGCTAGCGGGAGAGGACGAGCAGTACTTC. It yields the protein CASSQGLAGEDEQYF.

The V call is TRBV5-4, the J call TRBJ1-1, with TRBD1 identical over 7 bases. Germline lookup yields CDR1 SGHNT and CDR2 YYREEE (reference sequence). The CDR3 loop spans 16 amino acids. V lost 4 bases to trimming and J lost 6 bases; unmatched junction nucleotides: 15. The CDR3 coding sequence is TGTGCCAGCAGCCTTACCGCCGGGACAGATTTCCCTGAAGCTTTCTTT. Translating gives CASSLTAGTDFPEAFF. Based on the CDR3 plus reference TRBV5-4 and TRBJ1-1, the full variable domain is ETGVTQSPTHLIKTRGQQVTLRCSSQSGHNTVSWYQQALGQGPQFIFQYYREEENGRGNFPPRFSGLQFPNYSSELNVNALELDDSALYLCASSLTAGTDFPEAFFGQGTRLTVV.

This clone is a singleton in its sample. The CDR3 bases are TGCGCCAGCAGCTTGGATAGAGGGGGCTCTGGTGGCTACACCTTC. It translates to CASSLDRGGSGGYTF. The chain recombines TRBV5-1 with TRBJ1-2; TRBD1 matches 7 bases. The germline V gene encodes CDR1 SGHRS and CDR2 YFSETQ. The CDR3 has 15 amino acids. V gave up 0 bases and J gave up 7 bases; unmatched junction bases: 9.

The rearrangement uses TRBV28 and TRBJ1-5; D remains unclear. Between the trimmed V and J ends, which lost 6 bases and 0 bases, there was a span of 6 bases. This CDR3 has 13 amino acids. CDR1 is MDHEN, CDR2 SYDVKM, per germline. The CDR3 spells CASRRNSNQPQHF. CDR3 DNA: TGTGCCAGCAGGAGAAATAGCAATCAGCCCCAGCATTTT. The variable domain in full, completed from reference TRBV28 and TRBJ1-5, reads DVKVTQSSRYLVKRTGEKVFLECVQDMDHENMFWYRQDPGLGLRLIYFSYDVKMKEKGDIPEGYSVSREKKERFSLILESASTNQTSMYLCASRRNSNQPQHFGDGTRLSIL.

The chain combines TRBV5-1 with TRBJ2-1; TRBD1 is a possible D gene (5 bases). V was clipped by 1 base and J by 6 bases, with 17 bases between them. Per germline, CDR1 SGHRS and CDR2 YFSETQ. There are 16 residues in the CDR3. CDR3 protein: CASSLLPGFRGNEQFF. In DNA form, the CDR3 reads TGCGCCAGCAGCTTGTTACCAGGGTTTCGAGGCAATGAGCAGTTCTTC.

The rearrangement uses TRBV5-1 and TRBJ2-2; 8 bases fit TRBD1. The CDR3 runs to 16 residues. The germline V gene has CDR1 SGHRS and CDR2 YFSETQ. Losses at the gene ends were 0 bases for V and 1 base for J; bases not matched to a gene: 2. CDR3 in DNA: TGCGCCAGCAGCTTGGGCGGGACAGGGAACACCGGGGAGCTGTTTTTT. Amino acids: CASSLGGTGNTGELFF.

This clone has just a few counts. The chain is built from TRBV3-1 (or the pseudogene TRBV3-2) and TRBJ1-1, with D possibly TRBD1 on 5 matching bases. This CDR3 comprises 16 residues. The germline V and J ends were trimmed by 2 bases and 6 bases, with 19 bases remaining between them. CDR1 and CDR2 from the germline V gene are LGHDT and YNNKEL (reference sequence). The CDR3 spells CASSQLPGGGGSEAFF. For the CDR3, the DNA is TGTGCCAGCAGCCAACTTCCGGGTGGGGGAGGTTCTGAAGCTTTCTTT.

This clone has just a few counts. The gene calls are TRBV4-3 and TRBJ1-1; 8 bases map to TRBD1. Germline V gene lookup returns CDR1 LGHNA and CDR2 YSLEER. There are 17 residues in the CDR3. The ends lost 1 base at V and 4 bases at J; junction bases unmatched: 11. Written as DNA, the CDR3 is TGCGCCAGCAGCCAAGCGTCGGCCAGGGGGCTTGGCACTGAAGCTTTCTTT. Translation: CASSQASARGLGTEAFF.

This chain joins TRBV7-9 and TRBJ2-2; a weak D match, TRBD1 (6 bases). The CDR3 loop spans 15 amino acids. V was shortened by 3 bases and J by 4 bases, with 12 bases between the two germline ends. Germline V gives CDR1 SEHNR, CDR2 FQNEAQ (reference sequence). The CDR3 loop is CASSLSQGITGELFF. In nucleotides, the CDR3 is TGTGCCAGCAGCTTGTCACAGGGTATCACCGGGGAGCTGTTTTTT.

The chain carries TRBV19 and TRBJ1-5, with D perhaps TRBD1 (6 bases). The length of the CDR3 is 17 residues. The germline CDR1 and CDR2 sequences are LNHDA and SQIVND (reference sequence). Trimming shortened V by 7 bases and J by 0 bases, and 19 bases separated the two germline ends. CDR3 bases: TGTGCCAGTAACCTGGGGACACTGTTTTCTAGCAATCAGCCCCAGCATTTT. This codes for CASNLGTLFSSNQPQHF.

V usage is TRBV10-3 and J usage is TRBJ1-5; TRBD1 matches at 7 bases. Unmatched junction bases numbered 8, after V lost 10 bases and J lost 5 bases. This CDR3 has 13 residues. Germline V gene data show CDR1 as ENHRY and CDR2 as SYGVKD. The CDR3, as DNA: TGTGCCACCGCTGGGACAGTAGATCAGCCCCAGCATTTT. Translation gives CATAGTVDQPQHF.

The chain recombines TRBV5-6 with TRBJ2-3; 8 bases agree with TRBD1. The CDR3 contains 15 residues. J lost 4 bases, V lost 1 base, and 5 bases had no gene match. The germline V gene encodes CDR1 SGHDT and CDR2 YYEEEE. The CDR3 DNA sequence: TGTGCCAGCAGCTTGCTTCAGGGGGCATCAGATACGCAGTATTTT. Translating gives CASSLLQGASDTQYF.

V usage is TRBV7-2 and J usage is TRBJ1-3, with 7 bases lining up with TRBD1. This CDR3 has 14 residues. V lost 5 bases, J lost 4 bases, and 5 bases stayed unmatched. Germline V gives CDR1 SGHTA, CDR2 FQGNSA. The CDR3 region is CASSGQVGGNTIYF. CDR3 sequence (DNA): TGTGCCAGCAGCGGACAGGTCGGGGGAAACACCATATATTTT.

The chain employs TRBV3-1 (or the pseudogene TRBV3-2) and TRBJ1-1; possible D gene TRBD1, 6 bases. The germline CDR1 and CDR2 sequences are LGHDT and YNNKEL (reference sequence). V lost 0 bases, J lost 5 bases, and 10 bases lay in between. The CDR3 is made up of 14 amino acids. The CDR3 loop reads CASSQDQGWTEAFF. The CDR3 region has the DNA TGTGCCAGCAGCCAAGATCAGGGGTGGACTGAAGCTTTCTTT.